This T cell receptor beta chain was sequenced in a study of T cell responses to AZD1222 COVID-19 vaccine. For the study at large: Second doses that came at about 4 or about 12 weeks were put together.

Here immunoSEQ multiplex PCR was the method, and the copy in TCRdb shows in-frame clones only, minus some. Among roughly 100,000 clones listed, less than 95% were seen once. V was clipped by 1 base and J by 2 bases, with 15 bases between them. The CDR3 spans 16 residues. Germline CDR1 SGHVS, CDR2 FNYEAQ. The sequence was collected from an adult in good health. The sequencing here drew on peripheral blood, taken on day 0 of AZD1222 vaccination. The V call is TRBV7-6, the J call TRBJ2-7, with D tentatively TRBD1 or TRBD2 (5 bases each). The CDR3 spells CASSLGAGTLTYEQYF. The DNA for the CDR3 is TGTGCCAGCAGCTTAGGAGCCGGGACCCTTACCTACGAGCAGTACTTC.